Below are 16 T cell receptor beta chains sequenced from a single sample in a study of blood T cell repertoires in COVID-19. The data were produced by immunoSEQ multiplex PCR, yet TCRdb's version contains in-frame clones alone and is incomplete. There are hundreds of thousands of clones in the sample; approximately 79% occur only once, and nearly 5% lies in the top ten. Sequenced input: peripheral blood. These receptors came from an elderly woman with active or convalescent COVID-19.

The chain combines TRBV19 with TRBJ2-1; TRBD2 matches at 11 bases. Looked up from germline, CDR1 is LNHDA and CDR2 is SQIVND (reference sequence). The CDR3 spans 16 residues. Germline trimming cut 0 bases from V and 4 bases from J; bases unmatched to any gene: 2. The CDR3 nucleotides are TGTGCCAGTAGTATAGAGGCTAGCGGGGGGTACAATGAGCAGTTCTTC. Protein sequence: CASSIEASGGYNEQFF.

The chain is built from TRBV28 and TRBJ2-7; TRBD2 is a possible D gene (7 bases). CDR3 size: 15 residues. Germline loops: CDR1 MDHEN, CDR2 SYDVKM. V was trimmed by 2 bases and J by 5 bases, leaving 16 bases between them. The CDR3 coding sequence is TGTGCCAGCAGTTTACATTCGGGGGGCATGAACGAGCAGTACTTC. Translation: CASSLHSGGMNEQYF.

This chain links TRBV9 with TRBJ1-5, with a possible D match to TRBD1 (6 bases). V was pared by 2 bases and J by 2 bases, with 11 bases between. CDR3 length: 15 amino acids. Germline V lookup: CDR1 SGDLS, CDR2 YYNGEE. CDR3 loop: CASSVAGDGNQPQHF. The CDR3 DNA is TGTGCCAGCAGCGTGGCAGGGGACGGCAATCAGCCCCAGCATTTT.

This chain connects TRBV29-1 to TRBJ2-3; 16 bases agree with TRBD2. The junction had 6 bases not matched to a gene; V was cut back by 6 bases and J by 0 bases. Germline V gives CDR1 SQVTM, CDR2 ANQGSEA. This CDR3 is built from 17 residues. This CDR3 is CSVAGTSGRASTDTQYF. CDR3 coding DNA: TGCAGCGTGGCCGGGACTAGCGGGAGGGCTAGCACAGATACGCAGTATTTT.

The rearrangement uses TRBV30 and TRBJ2-1; 8 nucleotides agree with TRBD1. CDR3 length equals 15 residues. CDR1 is GTSNPN, CDR2 SVGIG, per germline (reference sequence). V was clipped by 2 bases and J by 3 bases; unmatched bases: 6. The CDR3 region has the DNA TGTGCCTGGAGTCAGACAGGGGACTTCTACAATGAGCAGTTCTTC. It translates to CAWSQTGDFYNEQFF.

This clone has a handful of counts. The chain is built from TRBV5-1 and TRBJ2-1, with TRBD1 identical over 8 bases. CDR1 and CDR2 (germline): SGHRS, YFSETQ. This CDR3 contains 17 residues. The ends lost 4 bases at V and 9 bases at J; junction bases unmatched: 18. CDR3 loop: CASSKTGVSDHWGEQFF. In DNA, the CDR3 is TGCGCCAGCAGCAAGACAGGGGTATCGGATCATTGGGGTGAGCAGTTCTTC.

CDR3 region: CASSGQTGRFGEQYF. Here the CDR3 DNA reads TGCGCCAGCAGCGGGCAGACAGGGAGGTTTGGCGAGCAGTACTTC. The chain employs TRBV5-1 and TRBJ2-7; maybe TRBD1 (7 bases). The CDR3 totals 15 residues. Germline V gene sequence: CDR1 SGHRS, CDR2 YFSETQ. V lost 4 bases to trimming and J lost 6 bases, with 20 bases between them.

The genes are TRBV28 and TRBJ2-3, with 9 nucleotides matching TRBD1. V lost 7 bases, J lost 6 bases, and 11 bases stayed unmatched. The CDR3 extends over 15 amino acids. In germline, CDR1 is MDHEN, CDR2 SYDVKM. CDR3 DNA sequence: TGTGCCAGCACCAAACCGGGACAGGGTAGGGATACGCAGTATTTT. Its protein product is CASTKPGQGRDTQYF.

V and J are TRBV30 and TRBJ1-2; D is possibly TRBD1 (5 bases). Germline V gene lookup returns CDR1 GTSNPN and CDR2 SVGIG (reference sequence). The V end lost 1 base, the J end lost 6 bases, and 6 bases lay between the germline ends. There are 11 residues in the CDR3. CDR3 sequence reads: CAWSAGNGYTF. CDR3 DNA: TGTGCCTGGAGTGCAGGGAATGGCTACACCTTC.

This clone was observed a single time. V usage is TRBV7-6 and J usage is TRBJ2-5; 11 bases map to TRBD2. Looked up from germline, CDR1 is SGHVS and CDR2 is FNYEAQ. The CDR3 consists of 15 residues. Trimming cost V 4 bases and J 5 bases; bases outside gene matches: 6. CDR3 in amino acids: CASSSLAGGPETQYF. For the CDR3, the DNA is TGTGCCAGCAGCTCCTTAGCGGGGGGGCCGGAGACCCAGTACTTC.

This sequence joins TRBV18 and TRBJ1-1; D call uncertain. The CDR3 totals 16 residues. Between the trimmed V and J ends, which lost 3 bases and 0 bases, there was a span of 14 bases. CDR1 is KGHSH and CDR2 is LQKENI in the germline V gene. CDR3 nucleotides: TGTGCCAGCTCACCGGCCCGGGGTTTCATGAACACTGAAGCTTTCTTT. Protein: CASSPARGFMNTEAFF. The variable domain in full, completed from reference TRBV18 and TRBJ1-1, reads NAGVMQNPRHLVRRRGQEARLRCSPMKGHSHVYWYRQLPEEGLKFMVYLQKENIIDESGMPKERFSAEFPKEGPSILRIQQVVRGDSAAYFCASSPARGFMNTEAFFGQGTRLTVV.

V gene TRBV10-3 combines with J gene TRBJ2-7; 11 nucleotides line up with TRBD1. This CDR3 region has 15 residues. Germline V CDR1 and CDR2: ENHRY, SYGVKD. With V trimmed by 11 bases and J by 4 bases, 13 bases remained unmatched. The CDR3 region has the DNA TGTGCCGCATCACCGGGACAGGGGGTTCGGTACGAGCAGTACTTC. Translated, it gives CAASPGQGVRYEQYF.

This clone came up once. This chain uses TRBV10-3 with TRBJ1-5, with 7 bases identical to TRBD1. J lost 15 bases, V lost 7 bases, and 42 bases had no gene match. The CDR3 runs 22 residues. Germline assignment: CDR1 ENHRY and CDR2 SYGVKD. The chain's CDR3 is CAITTVGETGTDCHFSLRFRHF. The CDR3 bases are TGTGCCATCACCACCGTGGGGGAAACCGGGACAGACTGTCATTTCTCACTTCGGTTTCGGCATTTT.

This rearrangement joins TRBV9 to TRBJ2-2, with 11 nucleotides matching TRBD2. The CDR3 contains 16 residues. Trimming removed 6 bases from V and 2 bases from J; junction bases left unmatched: 6. Germline lookup yields CDR1 SGDLS and CDR2 YYNGEE. The CDR3 region has the DNA TGTGCCAGCACCCGGACTAGCGGGTTTAACACCGGGGAGCTGTTTTTT. This gives the protein CASTRTSGFNTGELFF. The full variable domain, rest sourced from reference TRBV9 and TRBJ2-2, is DSGVTQTPKHLITATGQRVTLRCSPRSGDLSVYWYQQSLDQGLQFLIQYYNGEERAKGNILERFSAQQFPDLHSELNLSSLELGDSALYFCASTRTSGFNTGELFFGEGSRLTVL.

The chain has TRBV30 and TRBJ2-3; 8 nucleotides line up with TRBD2. Germline CDR1 GTSNPN, CDR2 SVGIG (reference sequence). The CDR3 runs to 13 residues. The DNA of the CDR3 is TGTGGGCTTAGCGGGGTCAGCACAGATACGCAGTATTTT. It codes for CGLSGVSTDTQYF.

Comment on this clone: The same CDR3 is also encoded by other DNA sequences in this sample. The chain has TRBV5-1 and TRBJ2-1; 10 positions agree with TRBD1. V was pared by 2 bases and J by 4 bases, with 3 bases of the junction left unmatched. The CDR3 contains 15 residues. The germline V gene encodes CDR1 SGHRS and CDR2 YFSETQ. CDR3 DNA sequence: TGCGCCAGCAGCTTCGACAGGGGGCTATACAATGAGCAGTTCTTC. It yields the protein CASSFDRGLYNEQFF. Using reference TRBV5-1 and TRBJ2-1 for the parts outside the CDR3, the full variable domain is KAGVTQTPRYLIKTRGQQVTLSCSPISGHRSVSWYQQTPGQGLQFLFEYFSETQRNKGNFPGRFSGRQFSNSRSEMNVSTLELGDSALYLCASSFDRGLYNEQFFGPGTRLTVL.